At least ten counts were recorded for the clone carrying this T cell receptor beta chain. TCRdb independently ran MiXCR on the 5' RACE reads; one entry per CDR3 protein. The sample consists of 81,000 or so distinct CDR3 sequences, about 5% of them appearing once. The data stem from a study of neurological immune-mediated disorders. From germline, CDR1 is SQVTM and CDR2 ANQGSEA. This CDR3 region has 14 residues. Trimming shortened V by 4 bases and J by 0 bases, and 9 bases separated the two germline ends. V usage is TRBV29-1 and J usage is TRBJ2-2; D is uncertain. Material for sequencing was PBMCs. This clonotype was obtained from a woman in her 30s with multiple sclerosis. CDR3 sequence reads: CSVGGHTNTGELFF. For the CDR3, the DNA is TGCAGCGTTGGTGGGCATACGAACACCGGGGAGCTGTTTTTT.